Each of the 6 T cell receptor beta chains below was sequenced from the same sample in a study of blood T cell repertoires in COVID-19. Some clones are missing from TCRdb's copy, which holds only in-frame ones; the method was immunoSEQ multiplex PCR. The top ten hold 12% of the sample, which has approximately 200,000 clones, about 81% seen once. Sequenced: peripheral blood. All receptors derive from a woman older than 75 with COVID-19, enrolled during active disease.

This clone has only a few counts. This chain uses TRBV2 with TRBJ2-1, with 12 nucleotides matching TRBD2. The V segment lost 6 bases and the J segment 4 bases; nucleotides outside the gene matches: 7. This CDR3 has 16 amino acids. Germline CDR1 reads SNHLY; CDR2 reads FYNNEI. Written as DNA, the CDR3 is TGTGCCAGCAGAGCACTAGCGGGGGGTCGATACAATGAGCAGTTCTTC. Translation gives CASRALAGGRYNEQFF.

This chain connects TRBV13 to TRBJ2-3; D gene ambiguous. Trimming took off 2 bases at V and 0 bases at J, with 9 bases between the two ends. The CDR3 loop spans 15 amino acids. Germline V CDR1 and CDR2: PRHDT, FYEKMQ (reference sequence). CDR3 sequence: CASSLRRFSTDTQYF. CDR3 DNA: TGTGCCAGCAGCTTAAGGCGGTTTAGCACAGATACGCAGTATTTT.

This clone was seen a single time. The CDR3 loop is CASSLTGQGRTEAFF. As DNA, the CDR3 is TGTGCCAGCAGTTTAACGGGACAGGGGAGAACTGAAGCTTTCTTT. V usage is TRBV28 and J usage is TRBJ1-1; 10 nucleotides match TRBD1. Germline lookup yields CDR1 MDHEN and CDR2 SYDVKM. The J segment lost 5 bases and the V segment lost 2 bases, leaving 5 bases of the junction unmatched. CDR3 length equals 15 residues.

This clone showed up just once. J is TRBJ2-1 and V is TRBV3-1 (or the pseudogene TRBV3-2); D unresolved. The V end lost 8 bases, the J end lost 9 bases, and 11 bases lay between the germline ends. The CDR3 is made up of 11 amino acids. CDR1 and CDR2 from the germline V gene are LGHDT and YNNKEL (reference sequence). The DNA for the CDR3 is TGTGCCAGCCGGTCAGCAGGTGAGCAGTTCTTC. Amino acids: CASRSAGEQFF.

V and J are TRBV4-3 and TRBJ2-7, with D maybe TRBD1 (6 bases). Trimming took 4 bases from V and 8 from J, leaving 15 bases between them. Germline loops: CDR1 LGHNA, CDR2 YSLEER. The CDR3 runs to 13 residues. The CDR3 here is CASSPDGQRQQYF. DNA of the CDR3: TGCGCCAGCAGCCCAGACGGACAGCGACAGCAGTACTTC.

The V and J genes are TRBV5-1 and TRBJ2-5, with 7 bases that match TRBD1. V lost 1 base and J lost 5; bases outside the gene matches: 11. Germline CDR1 reads SGHRS; CDR2 reads YFSETQ. This CDR3 has 16 amino acids. CDR3 DNA: TGCGCCAGCAGCTTGCCTCCACAGGGGTCAGGGGAGACCCAGTACTTC. Amino acid sequence: CASSLPPQGSGETQYF. The full variable domain, rest sourced from reference TRBV5-1 and TRBJ2-5, is KAGVTQTPRYLIKTRGQQVTLSCSPISGHRSVSWYQQTPGQGLQFLFEYFSETQRNKGNFPGRFSGRQFSNSRSEMNVSTLELGDSALYLCASSLPPQGSGETQYFGPGTRLLVL.